These 15 T cell receptor beta chains were sequenced from one sample in a study of T-cell memory formation after mild COVID-19. Each CDR3 protein gets one entry after TCRdb re-called the 5' RACE reads with MiXCR. This table has just over 400,000 distinct CDR3 sequences, roughly a quarter appearing once. The sequencing sample was made of PBMCs or a T cell subset sorted from them (not recorded which). Receptor source: an adult woman who had mild COVID-19 (a few samples of this study predate the infection). Cell type and time point are not known.

A few counts support this clonotype. The chain couples TRBV30 to TRBJ1-1; 8 nucleotides line up with TRBD1. V shed 4 bases, J shed 0 bases, and the junction held 7 bases outside the gene matches. CDR1 is GTSNPN, CDR2 SVGIG, per germline (reference sequence). This CDR3 has 15 amino acids. The CDR3, as DNA: TGTGCCTGGAAAGAGGGACAGGCTGTGAACACTGAAGCTTTCTTT. It codes for CAWKEGQAVNTEAFF. The variable domain in full, with the rest retrieved from reference TRBV30 and TRBJ1-1, is SQTIHQWPATLVQPVGSPLSLECTVEGTSNPNLYWYRQAAGRGLQLLFYSVGIGQISSEVPQNLSASRPQDRQFILSSKKLLLSDSGFYLCAWKEGQAVNTEAFFGQGTRLTVV.

A few counts support this clonotype. The chain links TRBV20-1 to TRBJ2-3; the D call may be TRBD1 or TRBD2 (6 bases each). Germline CDR1 DFQATT, CDR2 SNEGSKA (reference sequence). V was clipped by 5 bases and J by 3 bases, with 12 bases between them. The CDR3 has 13 amino acids. CDR3 residues: CSAPGDTTDTQYF. In DNA, the CDR3 is TGCAGTGCTCCGGGGGACACTACAGATACGCAGTATTTT.

This clonotype turned up a few times. The chain couples TRBV29-1 to TRBJ1-1; 7 positions match TRBD1. Germline lookup yields CDR1 SQVTM and CDR2 ANQGSEA. CDR3 length: 13 residues. V lost 1 base and J lost 1; bases outside the gene matches: 0. The CDR3 nucleotides are TGCAGCGTTGAAGGACAGGGGAACACTGAAGCTTTCTTT. This encodes CSVEGQGNTEAFF.

CDR3 protein: CASSLKVGSGNTIYF. The CDR3 DNA sequence: TGCGCCAGCAGCTTGAAGGTGGGCTCTGGAAACACCATATATTTT. V and J are TRBV5-1 and TRBJ1-3; D gene unclear. Per the germline V gene, CDR1 is SGHRS and CDR2 is YFSETQ. CDR3 size: 15 residues. Trimming shortened V by 1 base and J by 0 bases, and 8 bases separated the two germline ends.

V and J are TRBV12-3 or TRBV12-4 and TRBJ2-7, with 11 bases matching TRBD2. With 3 bases clipped from V and 3 bases from J, the junction kept 4 bases outside the gene matches. This CDR3 is built from 15 residues. The CDR3, as DNA: TGTGCCAGCAGTTTTGGTACTAGCGGGAGCTACGAGCAGTACTTC. Translated, it gives CASSFGTSGSYEQYF.

This clonotype was seen a few times. V is TRBV12-3 or TRBV12-4 and J is TRBJ2-1; TRBD2 agrees at 7 bases. The CDR3 is 14 amino acids. The trim removed 3 bases at V and 7 bases at J, leaving 6 bases unmatched. The CDR3 sequence is CASSFAGRGNEQFF. CDR3 nucleotide sequence: TGTGCCAGCAGTTTTGCGGGGCGGGGGAATGAGCAGTTCTTC.

This clonotype was detected ten times or more. The rearrangement uses TRBV6-2 or TRBV6-3 and TRBJ2-1; D unclear. V lost 2 bases and J 10 bases, leaving 9 bases between the germline ends. The CDR3 length is 12 residues. Germline loops: CDR1 MNHEY, CDR2 SVGEGT. For the CDR3, the DNA is TGTGCCAGCAGTTACGATGGTAGGGAGCAGTTCTTC. This codes for CASSYDGREQFF.

This clonotype was seen only a few times. The chain couples TRBV14 to TRBJ2-7; no clear D gene. Trimming stripped 2 bases from V and 3 bases from J, with 11 bases between. The CDR3 is 14 residues long. Per the germline V gene, CDR1 is SGHDN and CDR2 is FVKESK. As DNA, the CDR3 is TGTGCCAGCAGCCAACAATCCGCGAGCTACGAGCAGTACTTC. It encodes CASSQQSASYEQYF.

The rearrangement links TRBV25-1 to TRBJ2-5; tentatively, D is TRBD1 or TRBD2 (5 bases each). CDR1 is MGHDK and CDR2 is SYGVNS in the germline V gene. This CDR3 is built from 14 residues. The V end was cut by 7 bases, the J end by 1 base, with 13 bases between. The CDR3 reads CASTWGRPQETQYF. DNA of the CDR3: TGTGCCAGCACCTGGGGACGCCCCCAAGAGACCCAGTACTTC.

As for this clonotype: One end of the junction is discordant with germline, which a read error may explain. The V call is TRBV10-3, the J call TRBJ2-3; no clear D. Germline V gene data show CDR1 as ENHRY and CDR2 as SYGVKD. This CDR3 has 17 amino acids. The CDR3, as DNA: TGTGCCATCAGTGAGCCGCGGTCTTATATCAGCACGGATACGCAGTATTTT. It specifies CAISEPRSYISTDTQYF.

The table lists this clonotype with a few counts. V is TRBV18 and J is TRBJ2-1, with a weak D call TRBD2 (6 bases). V lost 3 bases to trimming and J lost 0 bases, with 15 bases between them. This CDR3 is 17 amino acids long. The germline V gene has CDR1 KGHSH and CDR2 LQKENI. In DNA, the CDR3 is TGTGCCAGCTCACCGGAGGGACCGCCCAGCTCCTACAATGAGCAGTTCTTC. Protein: CASSPEGPPSSYNEQFF.

The chain joins TRBV3-1 to TRBJ1-4; D is possibly TRBD1 (5 bases). The germline V gene has CDR1 LGHDT and CDR2 YNNKEL (reference sequence). This CDR3 comprises 15 residues. V shed 2 bases and J shed 6 bases, with 13 bases lying between them. CDR3 residues: CASSQLTGGYEKLFF. As DNA, the CDR3 is TGTGCCAGCAGCCAACTTACCGGGGGATATGAAAAACTGTTTTTT. The full variable domain, its missing parts supplied by reference TRBV3-1 and TRBJ1-4, is DTAVSQTPKYLVTQMGNDKSIKCEQNLGHDTMYWYKQDSKKFLKIMFSYNNKELIINETVPNRFSPKSPDKAHLNLHINSLELGDSAVYFCASSQLTGGYEKLFFGSGTQLSVL.

This clonotype was detected a few times. This sequence joins TRBV24-1 and TRBJ2-2; 11 bases are shared with TRBD2. Germline V CDR1 and CDR2: KGHDR, SFDVKD. The CDR3 length is 17 residues. V gave up 2 bases and J gave up 6 bases; unmatched junction bases: 7. The CDR3 spells CATSDSKLAGEAGELFF. The CDR3 DNA follows: TGTGCCACCAGTGATTCCAAACTAGCGGGAGAAGCCGGGGAGCTGTTTTTT.

The chain links TRBV2 to TRBJ2-5, with D tentatively TRBD1 (5 bases). CDR1 is SNHLY and CDR2 is FYNNEI in the germline V gene. V shed 8 bases and J shed 5 bases, with 21 bases lying between them. CDR3 length: 15 residues. The CDR3, as DNA: TGTGCCAGCGCACCGCTTGCCGACAGCGACGAGACCCAGTACTTC. Amino acid sequence: CASAPLADSDETQYF.

The rearrangement joins TRBV6-1 to TRBJ2-2, with a tentative D call TRBD1 (5 bases). Germline CDR1 MNHNS, CDR2 SASEGT. The CDR3 is 16 amino acids. V dropped 2 bases and J dropped 5 bases, with 15 bases sitting between them. The CDR3 spells CASSEQGHLRTGELFF. DNA of the CDR3: TGTGCCAGCAGTGAACAAGGACATCTTCGAACCGGGGAGCTGTTTTTT.